The T cell receptor beta chain under discussion was sequenced for a study of tumor and adjacent non-tumor tissue in lung cancer. RNA was extracted from bulk tissue without any cell sorting. In regard to this clonotype: The missing conserved phenylalanine or tryptophan at the end of this CDR3 makes a read error likely.

Three rounds of nested PCR, following a modified ARM-PCR protocol, produced the TCRbeta library. TCRdb reprocessed the multiplex PCR reads via MiXCR and lists one record per CDR3 protein. The sample lists over 110,000 distinct CDR3 sequences, approximately 64% occurring once. From germline, CDR1 is SGHNT and CDR2 YENEEA. The CDR3 is 13 residues long. Material for sequencing was lung tumor tissue. The sequence was collected from a man in his 60s with small cell lung cancer. The rearrangement joins TRBV11-3 to TRBJ2-1; D uncertain. CDR3 nucleotides: TGTGCCAGCGGCTTTTATGAGGACAATGAGCAGTTCCTC. As protein: CASGFYEDNEQFL.